A single TCR beta chain is shown here with its context. These data come from a study of T cell changes during pregnancy in multiple sclerosis. CDR3 length: 13 residues. In germline, CDR1 is SNHLY, CDR2 FYNNEI. V was cut by 6 bases and J by 9 bases, with 15 bases left in between. Profiled with immunoSEQ multiplex PCR; TCRdb holds only in-frame clones, not every one. Seen here are approximately 36,000 clones, 88% observed once, and the top ten hold more than 5.5%. The clonotype comes from a female donor with multiple sclerosis, enrolled in a pregnancy study. V and J are TRBV2 and TRBJ1-3; D not resolved. Sequenced material: CD8+ T cells from peripheral blood mononuclear cells, taken in the third trimester of pregnancy. CDR3 sequence (DNA): TGTGCCAGCAGGCCCGGGTCGGGGTCCACCATATATTTT. The encoded protein is CASRPGSGSTIYF.